Reported below is one TCR beta chain. Its antigen is unidentified. Constant-segment primers and 5'RACE yielded cDNA libraries for TCR alpha and TCR beta, each carrying sample barcodes and UMIs. MiXCR was run by TCRdb on the 5' RACE reads, yielding one entry per CDR3 protein. The sample holds 75,000 to 90,000 distinct CDR3 sequences, approximately 15% seen once. This sample was included in a study of T-cell memory formation after mild COVID-19. Study in general: TCR clusters showed largely donor specificity.

The J segment lost 0 bases and the V segment lost 4 bases, leaving 8 bases of the junction unmatched. Germline loops: CDR1 SGHRS, CDR2 YFSETQ. The CDR3 is 17 residues long. General observations from the study: Clones contracting over day 15 to 85 were CD4/CD8 balanced, with later expanders leaning CD4+.

The chain joins TRBV5-1 to TRBJ2-1; 9 bases are shared with TRBD2. The receptor was isolated from an adult woman who had mild COVID-19 (a few samples of this study predate the infection). Cell type and time point are not known. The sample was PBMCs or a T cell subset sorted from them (not recorded which). The CDR3 reads CASSPTGSGSSYNEQFF. CDR3 nucleotides: TGCGCCAGCAGCCCGACGGGTAGCGGGAGCTCCTACAATGAGCAGTTCTTC. Full variable domain (missing parts from reference TRBV5-1 and TRBJ2-1): KAGVTQTPRYLIKTRGQQVTLSCSPISGHRSVSWYQQTPGQGLQFLFEYFSETQRNKGNFPGRFSGRQFSNSRSEMNVSTLELGDSALYLCASSPTGSGSSYNEQFFGPGTRLTVL.